A selection of T cell receptor beta chains follows, all from one sample in a study of early T cells in non-severe SARS-CoV-2 infection. MiXCR, applied by TCRdb to the 5' RACE reads, yields one record per CDR3 protein. The table lists about 36,000 distinct CDR3 sequences, roughly 9.7% of them singletons, with approximately 12% in the top ten. Sequencing was done on a sample of whole blood. Receptors originate from an adult who was a healthcare worker with PCR-confirmed SARS-CoV-2 infection or an uninfected control (not recorded which). Both conserved end residues are part of each CDR3. Each record gives: J gene, V gene, D gene, clone size, CDR3 DNA, CDR3 protein. The D gene is left open where the match is weak. Clone size is stated in some rows and not others, as once, few, many or a class when expanded.

TRBJ2-2 | TRBV29-1 | NA | few | TGCAGCGTTTCCTTCCGCCTGGGGGGCGGGGAGCTGTTTTTT | CSVSFRLGGGELFF
TRBJ1-1 | TRBV6-6 | NA | NA | TGTGCCAGCAGTTACTCGCTAGTTTTCTTT | CASSYSLVFF
TRBJ2-6 | TRBV10-3 | NA | NA | TGTGCCATCAAGGCGTCTGGGGCCAACGTCCTGACTTTC | CAIKASGANVLTF
TRBJ1-6 | TRBV20-1 | TRBD1 | many | TGCAGTGCTAGCCCGGGACAGGGGGCCGAGAGGTCACCCCTCCACTTT | CSASPGQGAERSPLHF
TRBJ1-4 | TRBV5-1 | NA | NA | TGCGCCAGCAGCTCGGGACGGGTTAATGAAAAACTGTTTTTT | CASSSGRVNEKLFF
TRBJ2-4 | TRBV28 | NA | medium-sized | TGTGCCAGCAGTTCTTTGATCGCAGGGAACATTCAGTACTTC | CASSSLIAGNIQYF
TRBJ1-1 | TRBV3-1 | TRBD1 | few | TGTGCCAGCAGCCATCCACAGGGGACTGAAGCTTTCTTT | CASSHPQGTEAFF
TRBJ2-5 | TRBV27 | NA | NA | TGTGCCAGCAGTTTCAGGGGCTGGCAAGAGACCCAGTACTTC | CASSFRGWQETQYF
TRBJ2-3 | TRBV4-3 | NA | NA | TGCGCCAGCAGCCAGGCCGGAAGCACAGATACGCAGTATTTT | CASSQAGSTDTQYF
TRBJ1-6 | TRBV5-5 | NA | NA | TGTGCCAGCAGCCGATTTATCGATTCTGCCAGGGAGATCGGTTCACCCCTCCACTTT | CASSRFIDSAREIGSPLHF
TRBJ2-7 | TRBV7-2 | NA | many | TGTGCCAGCAGCTTAGGTCGCGGAGCCTACGAGCAGTACTTC | CASSLGRGAYEQYF
TRBJ2-3 | TRBV7-8 | NA | NA | TGTGCCAGCAGCCCCGACACAGATACGCAGTATTTT | CASSPDTDTQYF
TRBJ1-4 | TRBV25-1 | NA | many | TGTGCCAGCAGTGACCGACCGGAAAAACTGTTTTTT | CASSDRPEKLFF
TRBJ1-2 | TRBV7-2 | NA | NA | TGTGCCAGCAGCCTAAACCTACTTGGCTACACCTTC | CASSLNLLGYTF
TRBJ2-1 | TRBV7-7 | TRBD1 | many | TGTGCCAGCAGCGCCTCCAGGGGGACCTACAATGAGCAGTTCTTC | CASSASRGTYNEQFF
TRBJ1-1 | TRBV20-1 | NA | many | TGCAGTGCCCCAAGAGGAGGGGATTTGAACACTGAAGCCTTCTTT | CSAPRGGDLNTEAFF
TRBJ1-2 | TRBV9 | NA | NA | TGTGCCAGCAGCGTAGCTACAGCAAACTATGGCTACACCTTC | CASSVATANYGYTF
TRBJ2-2 | TRBV7-8 | NA | NA | TGTGCCAGCAGCTTAGGAGGGAACACCGGGGAGCTGTTTTTT | CASSLGGNTGELFF
TRBJ2-3 | TRBV6-1 | TRBD1 | many | TGTGCCAGCAGTGGCTCTTCAGGGGGCGATTTAAATACGCAGTATTTT | CASSGSSGGDLNTQYF
TRBJ1-2 | TRBV7-2 | NA | few | TGTGTCAGCAGCTTGGCCGGAGGGGGTGGTTATGGCTACACCTTC | CVSSLAGGGGYGYTF
TRBJ1-5 | TRBV12-3/TRBV12-4 | NA | many | TGTGCCAGCAGTTTAGAGCCTCTCATCCGGGGCCAGCCCCAGCATTTT | CASSLEPLIRGQPQHF